The rows below give T cell receptor beta chains drawn from one sample of a study of blood T cell repertoires in COVID-19. Using immunoSEQ multiplex PCR, the repertoire was profiled, and TCRdb retains in-frame clones only, with some absent. This table holds under 200,000 clones, 80% to 90% found once. Input material: peripheral blood. The receptors here all came from a woman in her 70s with acute or convalescent COVID-19. Each CDR3 is given with its conserved first and last residue. A D gene is named only where the DNA matches it firmly. Size is stated for part of the rows, as once, few or many counts, or as a class when the clone is expanded.

j_gene: TRBJ1-2; v_gene: TRBV28; d_gene: TRBD1; abundance: -; CDR3aa: CASSKDRAERYGYTF; CDR3nt: TGTGCCAGCAGCAAAGACAGGGCGGAACGGTATGGCTACACCTTC
j_gene: TRBJ2-1; v_gene: TRBV18; d_gene: -; abundance: -; CDR3aa: CASSPIDNEQFF; CDR3nt: TGTGCCAGCTCCCCTATAGATAATGAGCAGTTCTTC
j_gene: TRBJ2-3; v_gene: TRBV5-1; d_gene: -; abundance: once; CDR3aa: CASGVAADTQYF; CDR3nt: TGCGCCAGCGGGGTAGCGGCAGATACGCAGTATTTT
j_gene: TRBJ1-3; v_gene: TRBV7-8; d_gene: -; abundance: -; CDR3aa: CASSLGWSGSGNTIYF; CDR3nt: TGTGCCAGCAGCTTAGGTTGGAGTGGGTCTGGAAACACCATATATTTT
j_gene: TRBJ1-6; v_gene: TRBV3-1/TRBV3-2; d_gene: -; abundance: -; CDR3aa: CASSQDGNRVSPLHF; CDR3nt: TGTGCCAGCAGCCAAGATGGGAACAGGGTTTCACCCCTCCACTTT
j_gene: TRBJ2-1; v_gene: TRBV15; d_gene: TRBD2; abundance: -; CDR3aa: CATSRDRPSGYNEQFF; CDR3nt: TGTGCCACCAGCAGAGATAGGCCTAGCGGCTACAATGAGCAGTTCTTC
j_gene: TRBJ2-7; v_gene: TRBV3-1/TRBV3-2; d_gene: TRBD2; abundance: few; CDR3aa: CASSLAGGHYEQYF; CDR3nt: TGTGCCAGCAGCCTAGCGGGGGGCCACTACGAGCAGTACTTC
j_gene: TRBJ2-2; v_gene: TRBV12-3/TRBV12-4; d_gene: -; abundance: -; CDR3aa: CASRQEFTGELFF; CDR3nt: TGTGCCAGCCGACAGGAGTTCACCGGGGAGCTGTTTTTT
j_gene: TRBJ1-1; v_gene: TRBV11-2; d_gene: -; abundance: -; CDR3aa: CASSLVGQLQAFF; CDR3nt: TGTGCCAGCAGCTTAGTCGGACAGTTGCAAGCTTTCTTT
j_gene: TRBJ1-1; v_gene: TRBV5-1; d_gene: -; abundance: -; CDR3aa: CASSLGRAGGTEAFF; CDR3nt: TGCGCCAGCAGCTTGGGCCGGGCAGGAGGGACTGAAGCTTTCTTT
j_gene: TRBJ1-1; v_gene: TRBV29-1; d_gene: -; abundance: -; CDR3aa: CSVDVGGTEAFF; CDR3nt: TGCAGCGTTGACGTGGGGGGGACTGAAGCTTTCTTT
j_gene: TRBJ2-7; v_gene: TRBV12-5; d_gene: TRBD1; abundance: -; CDR3aa: CASALTGRDEQYF; CDR3nt: TGTGCTAGTGCTCTGACAGGGCGAGACGAGCAGTACTTC
j_gene: TRBJ2-5; v_gene: TRBV5-1; d_gene: TRBD1; abundance: -; CDR3aa: CASSTGTGSQQETQYF; CDR3nt: TGCGCCAGCAGCACGGGGACAGGGTCCCAACAAGAGACCCAGTACTTC
j_gene: TRBJ2-7; v_gene: TRBV7-9; d_gene: -; abundance: once; CDR3aa: CASSLVSYEQYF; CDR3nt: TGTGCCAGCAGCTTAGTCAGCTACGAGCAGTACTTC
j_gene: TRBJ1-5; v_gene: TRBV28; d_gene: -; abundance: few; CDR3aa: CASIQAVNQPQHF; CDR3nt: TGTGCCAGCATACAGGCGGTTAATCAGCCCCAGCATTTT
j_gene: TRBJ2-5; v_gene: TRBV5-6; d_gene: -; abundance: -; CDR3aa: CASSLWSGETQYF; CDR3nt: TGTGCCAGCAGCTTGTGGTCGGGAGAGACCCAGTACTTC
j_gene: TRBJ2-5; v_gene: TRBV12-3/TRBV12-4; d_gene: -; abundance: -; CDR3aa: CASSRGETQYF; CDR3nt: TGTGCCAGCAGTCGGGGGGAGACCCAGTACTTC
j_gene: TRBJ2-2; v_gene: TRBV18; d_gene: TRBD1; abundance: -; CDR3aa: CASSRTGTGINTGELFF; CDR3nt: TGTGCCAGCTCTCGCACCGGGACAGGGATTAACACCGGGGAGCTGTTTTTT
j_gene: TRBJ2-7; v_gene: TRBV29-1; d_gene: TRBD1; abundance: -; CDR3aa: CSVGQGWYEQYF; CDR3nt: TGCAGCGTTGGACAGGGATGGTACGAGCAGTACTTC
j_gene: TRBJ1-1; v_gene: TRBV5-4; d_gene: TRBD1; abundance: -; CDR3aa: CASSSGQGRGAGGAFF; CDR3nt: TGTGCCAGCAGCTCAGGACAGGGAAGGGGAGCCGGGGGAGCTTTCTTT
j_gene: TRBJ1-4; v_gene: TRBV7-2; d_gene: -; abundance: -; CDR3aa: CASSPRAAGEKLFF; CDR3nt: TGTGCCAGCAGCCCACGGGCAGCGGGGGAAAAACTGTTTTTT
j_gene: TRBJ2-2; v_gene: TRBV9; d_gene: TRBD1; abundance: -; CDR3aa: CASSVVGQGNGELFF; CDR3nt: TGTGCCAGCAGCGTAGTGGGACAGGGGAACGGGGAGCTGTTTTTT
j_gene: TRBJ2-5; v_gene: TRBV5-1; d_gene: TRBD1; abundance: -; CDR3aa: CASSWAAGTGAQETQYF; CDR3nt: TGCGCCAGCAGCTGGGCCGCCGGGACAGGGGCCCAAGAGACCCAGTACTTC
j_gene: TRBJ2-7; v_gene: TRBV12-3/TRBV12-4; d_gene: -; abundance: once; CDR3aa: CASSGSTSYEQYF; CDR3nt: TGTGCCAGCAGCGGGAGTACCTCCTACGAGCAGTACTTC
j_gene: TRBJ2-7; v_gene: TRBV11-2; d_gene: TRBD2; abundance: -; CDR3aa: CASSRTGIAGGTYEQYF; CDR3nt: TGTGCCAGCAGTCGCACAGGCATAGCGGGGGGAACCTACGAGCAGTACTTC
j_gene: TRBJ1-3; v_gene: TRBV18; d_gene: TRBD1; abundance: -; CDR3aa: CASSGQSGNTIYF; CDR3nt: TGTGCCAGCTCGGGACAGTCTGGAAACACCATATATTTT